These T cell receptor beta chains were read from a single sample in a study of OX40 agonist ivuxolimab in advanced cancers. The data were produced by immunoSEQ multiplex PCR, yet TCRdb's version contains in-frame clones alone and is incomplete. The data hold about 79,000 clones, with around 85% observed a single time. The specimen comprised CD4+ or CD8+ T cells sorted from blood, sampled in a trial of the OX40 agonist ivuxolimab. Receptor source: an adult with an advanced solid tumor such as melanoma, head and neck, liver or kidney cancer. CDR3s include the opening cysteine and the closing phenylalanine or tryptophan. A D gene is named only where the DNA matches it firmly. Rows give clone size only sometimes, using once, few, many, or a class for an expanded clone.

TRBV27,TRBJ2-7,NA,TRBD2,TGTGCCAGCAGCTCCAGGCGCTTGCGAGGGCTAGCGGGGAGCTCCTACGAGCAGTACTTC,CASSSRRLRGLAGSSYEQYF
TRBV11-2,TRBJ2-7,few,NA,TGTGCCAGCAGCTCAGATCCTGGTTCCTACGAGCAGTACTTC,CASSSDPGSYEQYF
TRBV7-9,TRBJ2-2,NA,TRBD2,TGTGCCAGCAGCCCGGTGAGAGCGGGAGCCGCCGGGGAGCTGTTTTTT,CASSPVRAGAAGELFF
TRBV5-6,TRBJ2-4,NA,TRBD2,TGTGCCAGCAAACTAGCGGGCCTAGCCAAAAACATTCAGTACTTC,CASKLAGLAKNIQYF
TRBV18,TRBJ2-7,NA,NA,TGTGCCAGCTCACCAAGGGATCAGGGATCCTACGAGCAGTACTTC,CASSPRDQGSYEQYF
TRBV6-6,TRBJ2-1,NA,NA,TGTGCCAGCAGTGGTAGTGAATACAATGAGCAGTTCTTC,CASSGSEYNEQFF
TRBV4-1,TRBJ1-2,NA,NA,TGCGCCAGCAGCCAAGAAACGGGGGTGGTCTATGGCTACACCTTC,CASSQETGVVYGYTF
TRBV2,TRBJ2-4,NA,TRBD1,TGTGCCACCGGACAGGGAACCGGGGTAAACATTCAGTACTTC,CATGQGTGVNIQYF
TRBV7-9,TRBJ2-7,NA,NA,TGTGCCAGCAGCACCTCGGACTTTTCGGGAGAGCAGTACTTC,CASSTSDFSGEQYF
TRBV30,TRBJ2-2,NA,NA,TGTGCCTGGAGTGTTCACGCGAACACCGGGGAGCTGTTTTTT,CAWSVHANTGELFF
TRBV5-1,TRBJ2-6,NA,NA,TGCGCCAGCAGATCGGGTGTCTCTGGGGCCAACGTCCTGACTTTC,CASRSGVSGANVLTF
TRBV4-1,TRBJ1-4,NA,NA,TGCGCCAGCAGCCATGGGTTTAATGAAAAACTGTTTTTT,CASSHGFNEKLFF
TRBV18,TRBJ2-5,NA,TRBD2,TGTGCCAGCTCACCGGCTAGCGGGATAGGTGGGACCCAGTACTTC,CASSPASGIGGTQYF
TRBV4-1,TRBJ2-1,once,NA,TGCGCCAGCAGCCAAGTTGGAAGCTCCTGCAATGAGCAGTTCTTC,CASSQVGSSCNEQFF
TRBV11-3,TRBJ1-1,NA,NA,TGTGCCAGCAGCTTAGTCGGGGTTGGCACTGAAGCTTTCTTT,CASSLVGVGTEAFF
TRBV7-9,TRBJ1-4,NA,TRBD1,TGTGCCAGCAGCCCCCGACAGGGATTGAGGGAAAAACTGTTTTTT,CASSPRQGLREKLFF
TRBV7-8,TRBJ2-2,NA,NA,TGTGCCAGCAGCTTAGCGCCACGAGCGAACACCGGGGAGCTGTTTTTT,CASSLAPRANTGELFF
TRBV4-2,TRBJ2-5,NA,TRBD2,TGTGCCAGCAGCCCCGGGACTAGCGTAAACCAAGAGACCCAGTACTTC,CASSPGTSVNQETQYF
TRBV28,TRBJ2-7,NA,TRBD2,TGTGCCAGCAGCATCCCGGGACTAGCGTTCGAGCAGTACTTC,CASSIPGLAFEQYF
TRBV6-1,TRBJ2-5,NA,NA,TGTGCCAGCAGCGTGGACAGTGGAAGGCTAGAGACCCAGTACTTC,CASSVDSGRLETQYF
TRBV7-9,TRBJ2-2,NA,NA,TGTGCCACCAAACCCCTCGGGACCTGGGGGACCGGGGAGCTGTTTTTT,CATKPLGTWGTGELFF
TRBV6-5,TRBJ2-1,once,NA,TGTGCCAGCAGTGAAGCGGAGTACAATGAGCAGTTCTTC,CASSEAEYNEQFF
TRBV30,TRBJ2-3,NA,NA,TGTGCCTGCAGTAGGGGGGAGGTCACAGATACGCAGTATTTT,CACSRGEVTDTQYF
TRBV25-1,TRBJ1-1,NA,NA,TGTGCCAGCAGTTCTTCTGCCAGGGTGAACACTGAAGCTTTCTTT,CASSSSARVNTEAFF
TRBV18,TRBJ2-7,NA,TRBD2,TGTGCCAGCTCGCTTACGGGCCCGTCGGGGGGGGAGCAGTACTTC,CASSLTGPSGGEQYF
TRBV10-3,TRBJ2-7,NA,TRBD1,TGTGCCATCAGTGAGGATGGACAGGGGAAGCAGTACTTC,CAISEDGQGKQYF
TRBV28,TRBJ2-2,NA,NA,TGTGCCAGCAGTTTCGGGTGGTCACCGGGGGAGCTGTTTTTT,CASSFGWSPGELFF
TRBV28,TRBJ2-2,NA,TRBD1,TGTGCCAGCAGTTTATTAGGGACAGGTCTCGCCGGGGAGCTGTTTTTT,CASSLLGTGLAGELFF